The 23 T cell receptor beta chains in this list originate from one sample, sequenced in a study of identical twins (dated by TCRdb to the mid-2010s). The protocol used for the library was 5' RACE. The listed sequencing device is Illumina HiSeq 2000. TCRdb applied fastp at Q25 and MiXCR to the public reads, then kept only in-frame beta chains. Rows with a matching CDR3 protein are joined into one entry that keeps the most common DNA and genes. The sample contains approximately 250,000 distinct CDR3 sequences, 6.5% of them found a single time. The top ten clonotypes cover more than 12% of the sample. These data were also filed under a second study, of T cells expressing NK-cell markers.

The specimen sequenced was CD8+ T cells sorted from blood. The receptors stem from a young woman in good health.

The V call is TRBV29-1, the J call TRBJ1-1; possible D gene TRBD1, 5 bases. V lost 2 bases to trimming and J lost 5 bases, with 18 bases between them. The CDR3 has 15 amino acids. The germline V gene encodes CDR1 SQVTM and CDR2 ANQGSEA. The CDR3 spells CSVEPWELGGTEAFF. CDR3 DNA sequence: TGCAGCGTTGAACCGTGGGAGCTGGGGGGGACTGAAGCTTTCTTT.

This clonotype showed up just a few times. The chain carries TRBV5-1 and TRBJ2-1; D might be TRBD2 (6 bases). In germline, CDR1 is SGHRS, CDR2 YFSETQ. The V end lost 5 bases, the J end lost 9 bases, and 21 bases lay between the germline ends. The length of the CDR3 is 15 residues. The CDR3 sequence: CASRLARQFPSEQFF. DNA for the CDR3: TGCGCCAGCAGACTAGCTCGCCAATTTCCAAGTGAGCAGTTCTTC. Looking up the rest from reference TRBV5-1 and TRBJ2-1 gives the full variable domain: KAGVTQTPRYLIKTRGQQVTLSCSPISGHRSVSWYQQTPGQGLQFLFEYFSETQRNKGNFPGRFSGRQFSNSRSEMNVSTLELGDSALYLCASRLARQFPSEQFFGPGTRLTVL.

This clonotype was recorded a few times. This chain connects TRBV4-1 to TRBJ1-2; D not certain. The CDR3 contains 16 residues. V was trimmed by 0 bases and J by 4 bases, leaving 15 bases between them. Germline CDR1 MGHRA, CDR2 YSYEKL. The DNA of the CDR3 is TGCGCCAGCAGCCAAGAATCGGGCAGATCTGGCTATGGCTACACCTTC. This sequence encodes CASSQESGRSGYGYTF.

This clonotype was counted a few times. The chain combines TRBV5-1 with TRBJ2-7; 8 positions match TRBD1. Unmatched junction bases numbered 14, after V lost 4 bases and J lost 5 bases. The CDR3 extends over 16 amino acids. Germline lookup yields CDR1 SGHRS and CDR2 YFSETQ. The CDR3 protein is CASSLKFGQGPHEQYF. The CDR3 DNA follows: TGCGCCAGCAGCCTGAAATTCGGACAGGGACCCCACGAGCAGTACTTC.

This clonotype occurred a few times. The chain uses TRBV4-3 and TRBJ2-2; 7 bases map to TRBD2. Germline trimming cut 2 bases from V and 8 bases from J; bases unmatched to any gene: 2. The CDR3 runs to 13 residues. The germline V gene encodes CDR1 LGHNA and CDR2 YSLEER. The CDR3 is CASSQFGRGELFF. The CDR3 DNA is TGCGCCAGCAGCCAATTCGGGAGGGGGGAGCTGTTTTTT.

J is TRBJ2-1 and V is TRBV7-9, with 7 bases fitting TRBD2. CDR3 size: 16 residues. V shed 3 bases and J 7 bases; nucleotides not matched to a gene: 12. Germline CDR1 is SEHNR and CDR2 is FQNEAQ (reference sequence). CDR3 sequence reads: CASSFSRGEGRNEQFF. The CDR3 nucleotides are TGTGCCAGCAGCTTCTCTCGTGGGGAGGGGAGGAATGAGCAGTTCTTC.

CDR3 residues: CASTDRNEKLFF. The CDR3 DNA follows: TGTGCCAGCACGGACAGGAATGAAAAACTGTTTTTT. The genes are TRBV7-9 and TRBJ1-4; 7 bases are a match to TRBD1. The V segment lost 7 bases and the J segment 5 bases; nucleotides outside the gene matches: 1. CDR1 and CDR2 (germline): SEHNR, FQNEAQ (reference sequence). The CDR3 runs to 12 residues. Full variable domain (rest looked up from reference TRBV7-9 and TRBJ1-4): DTGVSQNPRHKITKRGQNVTFRCDPISEHNRLYWYRQTLGQGPEFLTYFQNEAQLEKSRLLSDRFSAERPKGSFSTLEIQRTEQGDSAMYLCASTDRNEKLFFGSGTQLSVL.

This clonotype was detected only a few times. V gene TRBV7-9 combines with J gene TRBJ2-7, with 10 bases that match TRBD1. There are 16 residues in the CDR3. The ends lost 0 bases at V and 5 bases at J; junction bases unmatched: 7. Germline V gene sequence: CDR1 SEHNR, CDR2 FQNEAQ (reference sequence). The CDR3 bases are TGTGCCAGCAGCTTAGCGTATGGGGACAGGGGCAACGAGCAGTACTTC. Translating gives CASSLAYGDRGNEQYF.

The sample holds many counts of this clonotype. This chain connects TRBV20-1 to TRBJ1-2; perhaps TRBD1 as D (5 bases). There are 13 residues in the CDR3. Germline V CDR1 and CDR2: DFQATT, SNEGSKA (reference sequence). V lost 5 bases and J 3 bases, leaving 13 bases between the germline ends. CDR3 sequence reads: CSAPTQTDYGYTF. The CDR3 DNA reads TGCAGTGCTCCCACTCAGACAGACTATGGCTACACCTTC.

This clonotype was seen repeatedly, ten times or more. This chain uses TRBV11-2 with TRBJ2-1, with TRBD2 matching 8 bases. V shed 1 base, J shed 7 bases, and the junction held 3 bases outside the gene matches. The germline V gene encodes CDR1 SGHAT and CDR2 FQNNGV. The CDR3 totals 14 residues. CDR3 nucleotides: TGTGCCAGCAGCTTAGCGGGGGGGAAGAATGAGCAGTTCTTC. This translates into CASSLAGGKNEQFF. The complete variable domain, with remaining parts taken from reference TRBV11-2 and TRBJ2-1, reads EAGVAQSPRYKIIEKRQSVAFWCNPISGHATLYWYQQILGQGPKLLIQFQNNGVVDDSQLPKDRFSAERLKGVDSTLKIQPAKLEDSAVYLCASSLAGGKNEQFFGPGTRLTVL.

This clonotype was seen ten or more times. The rearrangement links TRBV7-6 to TRBJ2-1; TRBD2 matches 12 bases. After removal of 2 bases from V and 15 bases from J, the junction contained 5 bases not matched to a gene. Germline CDR1 is SGHVS and CDR2 is FNYEAQ. The CDR3 is 13 amino acids. CDR3 loop: CASSLSSGRAWFF. CDR3 nucleotide sequence: TGTGCCAGCAGCTTATCTAGCGGGAGGGCCTGGTTCTTC. The entire variable domain, with the rest obtained from reference TRBV7-6 and TRBJ2-1, is as follows: GAGVSQSPRYKVTKRGQDVALRCDPISGHVSLYWYRQALGQGPEFLTYFNYEAQQDKSGLPNDRFSAERPEGSISTLTIQRTEQRDSAMYRCASSLSSGRAWFFGPGTRLTVL.

This clonotype has at least ten counts. The rearrangement uses TRBV4-3 and TRBJ2-1; D is perhaps TRBD2 (6 bases). Looked up from germline, CDR1 is LGHNA and CDR2 is YSLEER. The CDR3 sequence is 16 residues long. Trimming removed 1 base from V and 8 bases from J, with 18 bases in between. This CDR3 reads CASSQARGTMHDEQFF. CDR3 DNA sequence: TGCGCCAGCAGCCAAGCCCGGGGGACCATGCATGATGAGCAGTTCTTC.

This clonotype occurred many times. The genes are TRBV25-1 and TRBJ1-1; D is perhaps TRBD1 (6 bases). Germline CDR1 and CDR2: MGHDK and SYGVNS. There are 13 residues in the CDR3. V was clipped by 10 bases and J by 2 bases, with 14 bases between them. CDR3 residues: CATLDRSNTEAFF. CDR3 coding DNA: TGTGCCACCCTAGACAGGTCAAACACTGAAGCTTTCTTT. Complete variable domain (other parts from reference TRBV25-1 and TRBJ1-1): EADIYQTPRYLVIGTGKKITLECSQTMGHDKMYWYQQDPGMELHLIHYSYGVNSTEKGDLSSESTVSRIRTEHFPLTLESARPSHTSQYLCATLDRSNTEAFFGQGTRLTVV.

This clonotype has at least ten counts. V usage is TRBV5-6 and J usage is TRBJ2-7; D gene ambiguous. CDR1 and CDR2 from the germline V gene are SGHDT and YYEEEE. There are 12 residues in the CDR3. Trimming cost V 1 base and J 6 bases, with 8 bases left between them. The CDR3 DNA reads as TGTGCCAGCAGCTTGTACGGACCCGAGCAGTACTTC. Its protein is CASSLYGPEQYF.

The rearrangement uses TRBV6-6 and TRBJ1-6; D may be TRBD1 (6 bases). This CDR3 has 13 residues. Germline-derived CDR1 and CDR2 are MNHNY and SVGAGI (reference sequence). V lost 5 bases, J lost 14 bases, and 16 bases lay in between. CDR3 DNA: TGTGCCAGCAGTCGAAATCGAAGGGGGGCCCTCCACTTT. Translated, it gives CASSRNRRGALHF.

This clonotype came up many times. The rearrangement joins TRBV27 to TRBJ1-5, with no clear D. Germline V CDR1 and CDR2: MNHEY, SMNVEV (reference sequence). V was cut by 8 bases and J by 4 bases, with 9 bases left in between. The CDR3 covers 12 residues. In nucleotides, the CDR3 is TGTGCCAGCGGACGGCCTAATCAGCCCCAGCATTTT. Its protein is CASGRPNQPQHF.

In nucleotides, the CDR3 is TGTGCCAGCAGCTTAGTAGATGGGACAGGGGACACCGGGGAGCTGTTTTTT. Translated: CASSLVDGTGDTGELFF. This chain uses TRBV7-9 with TRBJ2-2, with 10 bases identical to TRBD1. Per germline, CDR1 SEHNR and CDR2 FQNEAQ (reference sequence). Germline trimming cut 1 base from V and 3 bases from J; bases unmatched to any gene: 5. This CDR3 contains 17 residues.

There are a few counts of this clonotype. The chain couples TRBV30 to TRBJ2-1; TRBD2 matches at 7 bases. V lost 0 bases and J lost 2; bases outside the gene matches: 10. CDR3 size: 17 residues. Germline lookup yields CDR1 GTSNPN and CDR2 SVGIG (reference sequence). CDR3 sequence: CAWSVEIAGRTYNEQFF. CDR3 DNA: TGTGCCTGGAGTGTGGAAATAGCGGGCAGAACCTACAATGAGCAGTTCTTC.

This clonotype was seen a handful of times. The chain uses TRBV15 and TRBJ1-5; possible D gene TRBD1, 5 bases. Germline V gives CDR1 LNHNV, CDR2 YYDKDF (reference sequence). This CDR3 region has 16 residues. V lost 0 bases, J lost 3 bases, and 12 bases lay in between. The CDR3 DNA sequence: TGTGCCACCAGCAGAGATAAGCGGACACTCAATCAGCCCCAGCATTTT. It translates to CATSRDKRTLNQPQHF. Based on the CDR3 plus reference TRBV15 and TRBJ1-5, the full variable domain is DAMVIQNPRYQVTQFGKPVTLSCSQTLNHNVMYWYQQKSSQAPKLLFHYYDKDFNNEADTPDNFQSRRPNTSFCFLDIRSPGLGDTAMYLCATSRDKRTLNQPQHFGDGTRLSIL.

In this sample, this clonotype turned up a few times. This chain uses TRBV13 with TRBJ2-2; maybe TRBD2 (6 bases). CDR1 is PRHDT, CDR2 FYEKMQ, per germline (reference sequence). This CDR3 is 15 amino acids long. Trimming shortened V by 4 bases and J by 2 bases, and 11 bases separated the two germline ends. CDR3 residues: CASSSGTPNTGELFF. Here the CDR3 DNA reads TGTGCCAGCAGCTCCGGGACTCCAAACACCGGGGAGCTGTTTTTT.

The chain uses TRBV30 and TRBJ2-7, with a tentative D call TRBD2 (5 bases). The germline V gene has CDR1 GTSNPN and CDR2 SVGIG (reference sequence). Deletions cut 2 bases from V and 9 bases from J, with 11 bases between. The CDR3 is made up of 11 amino acids. CDR3 sequence: CAWSPGGPQYF. CDR3 in DNA: TGTGCCTGGAGTCCCGGAGGCCCGCAGTACTTC.

The sample holds many counts of this clonotype. The chain couples TRBV6-2 or TRBV6-3 to TRBJ2-7; D may be TRBD2 (6 bases). Germline V gene lookup returns CDR1 MNHEY and CDR2 SVGEGT. CDR3 length: 15 residues. V lost 0 bases to trimming and J lost 2 bases, with 11 bases between them. Here the CDR3 DNA reads TGTGCCAGCAGTTACTCGACAGCGGGTACCTACGAGCAGTACTTC. Its protein product is CASSYSTAGTYEQYF.

This clonotype has a count of ten or more. The gene calls are TRBV4-3 and TRBJ2-7; D is undetermined. CDR1 and CDR2 from the germline V gene are LGHNA and YSLEER. V was clipped by 3 bases and J by 2 bases, with 8 bases between them. The CDR3 is 13 residues long. The CDR3 DNA is TGCGCCAGCAGCCATGGCCATCCCTACGAGCAGTACTTC. Protein product: CASSHGHPYEQYF.